This TCR beta chain is drawn from a study of T-cell memory formation after mild COVID-19. TCRdb fed the 5' RACE reads into MiXCR, producing one record per CDR3 protein. In the table there are roughly 130,000 distinct CDR3 sequences, approximately 15% of which are singletons. As for this clonotype: The antigen remains unidentified.

Study-wide results and limits: Clones shrinking from day 15 to 85 showed even CD4/CD8 mixes; later expanders tilted CD4+. CD4+ contracting clones lay mainly in CM and EM, CD8+ ones in EMRA.

This receptor was identified in a man between 18 and 35 years old who had mild COVID-19 (a few samples of this study predate the infection). Cell type and time point are not known. Sequencing input: PBMCs or a T cell subset sorted from them (not recorded which).

CDR3 sequence: CASSLFRDTEAFF. The CDR3 nucleotides are TGTGCCAGCTCACTTTTCAGGGATACTGAAGCTTTCTTT. The chain has TRBV18 and TRBJ1-1, with D perhaps TRBD1 (5 bases). V gave up 4 bases and J gave up 5 bases, with 11 bases separating them. The CDR3 runs to 13 residues. Germline loops: CDR1 KGHSH, CDR2 LQKENI.